The entry below describes one T cell receptor (beta chain). This sample stems from a study of cytomegalovirus exposure and HLA in healthy donors. TCRdb keeps only in-frame clones here, not all; method: immunoSEQ multiplex PCR. The sample lists about 68,000 clones, about 90% seen once, with roughly 3.1% in the top ten. Sequencing input: PBMCs. The origin of this receptor is a man aged 18 to 29 in good health and CMV-seronegative.

CDR3 residues: CASSRGLSSGNTIYF. In DNA form, the CDR3 reads TGTGCCAGCAGCCGTGGACTGAGCTCTGGAAACACCATATATTTT. The rearrangement joins TRBV27 to TRBJ1-3; D unresolved. The CDR3 runs to 15 residues. In germline, CDR1 is MNHEY, CDR2 SMNVEV (reference sequence). V was shortened by 6 bases and J by 0 bases, with 12 bases between the two germline ends.